The source of this T cell receptor (beta chain) is a study of ipilimumab plus nivolumab after autologous stem cell transplantation (dated by TCRdb to the early 2020s). A note on the overall study: A median of about 5 ipilimumab doses and 7 or 8 nivolumab doses was received by trial patients. High-risk transplant-naive patients and patients relapsing within 3 years of a first autologous transplant were included in the myeloma cohort. Patients with high-risk diffuse large B cell lymphoma, mature T cell lymphoma, or multiple myeloma undergoing autologous transplant were enrolled in the trial. The intent-to-treat population of the trial was made up of about 37 patients. Summary of the overall study and its limitations: The authors stated that profiles of the T cell receptor repertoire, regulatory T cell phenotype and gut microbiota provided a biologic rationale for studying this approach further. The authors concluded that combined checkpoint inhibition appeared tolerable when used as consolidation after transplant.

Checkpoint therapy was initiated 14 to 28 days after autologous transplant, and ipilimumab was administered at 1 mg/kg intravenously on day 1 of selected weeks. Patients received nivolumab at 3 mg/kg intravenously on day 1 of weeks 1, 4, 7, 10, and every two weeks through week 26. The study was a Phase Ib clinical trial testing combined checkpoint inhibition with ipilimumab and nivolumab as consolidation after autologous stem cell transplantation. Its CDR3 holds 15 amino acids, cysteine through phenylalanine. The CDR3 DNA has 45 bases and is translated from base 1. Germline trimming amounts to 5 bases on V and 9 bases on J, with 11 as the count of junction bases outside the gene matches. Per the germline V gene, SGHTA is the CDR1 and FQGNSA is the CDR2. Library method: the immunoSEQ multiplex PCR assay. TCRdb's version of the immuneACCESS table is confined to in-frame rearrangements and falls short of the full clone set. An unresolved V gene accounts for under half of the shortfall where checked; the remainder is of unknown origin. The sample contains tens of thousands of clones, 92% of them found a single time. The ten largest make up roughly 0.9% of the sample.

Turning to this clone: There is no known antigen for this receptor. No base quality information exists; no much larger clone differs at one position.

The sequenced sample was PBMCs, obtained in a trial of ipilimumab plus nivolumab as post-transplant consolidation. This TCR was recovered from a male donor with multiple myeloma. The V and J segments used are TRBV7-2 and TRBJ2-1; 9 central nucleotides agree with TRBD1. In nucleotides, the sequence is TGTGCCAGCAGCACACCCGGGACAGGGTCGGGTGAGCAGTTCTTC. Translated, this is CASSTPGTGSGEQFF.